These 18 T cell receptor beta chains came from one sample sequenced in a study of cytomegalovirus exposure and HLA in healthy donors. PCR used 60 Vbeta primers and 13 Jbeta primers. The data were produced by immunoSEQ multiplex PCR, yet TCRdb's version contains in-frame clones alone and is incomplete. This sample yields roughly 120,000 clones, of which 67% are seen a single time; 7.5% to 9% belongs to the top ten. Sequenced input: PBMCs. These receptors came from a man in his late teens or twenties in good health and CMV-seropositive.

V usage is TRBV5-1 and J usage is TRBJ2-1, with unresolved D. The V and J ends lost 0 bases and 4 bases respectively, with 11 bases between them. CDR1 and CDR2 (germline): SGHRS, YFSETQ. The CDR3 totals 15 residues. CDR3 residues: CASSLARNGYNEQFF. DNA for the CDR3: TGCGCCAGCAGCTTGGCTAGAAACGGATACAATGAGCAGTTCTTC.

This rearrangement joins TRBV28 to TRBJ1-1, with 9 bases aligning to TRBD1. J lost 8 bases, V lost 6 bases, and 7 bases had no gene match. This CDR3 is 13 amino acids long. The germline V gene has CDR1 MDHEN and CDR2 SYDVKM. CDR3 DNA: TGTGCCAGCAGAATACAGGGGGCAAGGGAAGCTTTCTTT. Translating gives CASRIQGAREAFF.

The V gene is TRBV2, the J gene TRBJ1-4, with D tentatively TRBD1 (5 bases). This CDR3 has 12 residues. Trimming removed 7 bases from V and 3 bases from J, with 6 bases in between. The V gene's germline CDR1 is SNHLY and CDR2 FYNNEI. CDR3 DNA sequence: TGTGCCAGCAACAGGCCTAATGAAAAACTGTTTTTT. It yields the protein CASNRPNEKLFF.

The rearrangement joins TRBV7-9 to TRBJ1-4; 10 bases map to TRBD1. The germline CDR1 and CDR2 sequences are SEHNR and FQNEAQ (reference sequence). V lost 5 bases and J lost 7; bases outside the gene matches: 4. The CDR3 length is 14 residues. CDR3 protein: CASSRQGALEKLFF. The CDR3 nucleotides read TGTGCCAGCAGCAGACAGGGGGCACTTGAAAAACTGTTTTTT.

This clone was seen a handful of times. The chain combines TRBV18 with TRBJ1-1, with TRBD1 matching over 8 bases. CDR1 is KGHSH and CDR2 is LQKENI in the germline V gene. This CDR3 region has 15 residues. The junction had 7 bases not matched to a gene; V was cut back by 6 bases and J by 1 base. CDR3 sequence: CASSAGGTGNTEAFF. In nucleotides, the CDR3 is TGTGCCAGCTCGGCGGGGGGGACAGGGAACACTGAAGCTTTCTTT.

This clone has just one count. The chain is built from TRBV2 and TRBJ2-1; 10 nucleotides match TRBD2. Germline assignment: CDR1 SNHLY and CDR2 FYNNEI. The CDR3 length is 15 residues. J was trimmed by 6 bases and V by 6 bases; bases with no gene match: 8. The CDR3 is CASRGRSGGSNEQFF. In DNA form, the CDR3 reads TGTGCCAGCAGAGGTCGTAGCGGGGGGTCCAATGAGCAGTTCTTC.

The chain links TRBV9 to TRBJ2-3, with TRBD2 identical over 7 bases. This CDR3 is 15 amino acids long. Trimming removed 3 bases from V and 2 bases from J; junction bases left unmatched: 6. Germline CDR1 is SGDLS and CDR2 is YYNGEE. The CDR3 reads CASSGNAGDTDTQYF. Written as DNA, the CDR3 is TGTGCCAGCAGCGGCAACGCGGGGGACACAGATACGCAGTATTTT.

The rearrangement uses TRBV19 and TRBJ2-5, with 9 bases aligning to TRBD1. V lost 7 bases to trimming and J lost 0 bases; unmatched junction nucleotides: 9. Germline V CDR1 and CDR2: LNHDA, SQIVND (reference sequence). The CDR3 is 16 amino acids. CDR3 amino acids: CASTARRDRDQETQYF. The CDR3 coding sequence is TGTGCCAGTACCGCCCGGAGGGACAGGGACCAAGAGACCCAGTACTTC.

V gene TRBV6-4 combines with J gene TRBJ2-2; perhaps TRBD2 as D (6 bases). Trimming cost V 6 bases and J 2 bases, with 13 bases left between them. This CDR3 comprises 15 residues. Germline V gene lookup returns CDR1 MRHNA and CDR2 SNTAGT. Here the CDR3 DNA reads TGTGCCAGCAGCCTCGGGGAGGCCAACACCGGGGAGCTGTTTTTT. This translates into CASSLGEANTGELFF.

This chain joins TRBV7-6 and TRBJ2-5; 13 bases match TRBD2. CDR1 SGHVS and CDR2 FNYEAQ come from the germline V gene. V was clipped by 5 bases and J by 6 bases; unmatched bases: 12. CDR3 length equals 17 residues. Here the CDR3 reads CASSLYTSGGAVQTQYF. CDR3 DNA sequence: TGTGCCAGCAGCCTATATACTAGCGGGGGGGCCGTCCAGACCCAGTACTTC.

The gene calls are TRBV2 and TRBJ1-1, with 7 bases matching TRBD1. This CDR3 region has 14 residues. CDR1 is SNHLY, CDR2 FYNNEI, per germline. V shed 6 bases, J shed 4 bases, and the junction held 8 bases outside the gene matches. For the CDR3, the DNA is TGTGCCAGCAGAGAACAGGGGAAGGGCACTGAAGCTTTCTTT. It encodes CASREQGKGTEAFF. Combining the CDR3 with reference TRBV2 and TRBJ1-1 gives the whole variable domain EPEVTQTPSHQVTQMGQEVILRCVPISNHLYFYWYRQILGQKVEFLVSFYNNEISEKSEIFDDQFSVERPDGSNFTLKIRSTKLEDSAMYFCASREQGKGTEAFFGQGTRLTVV.

This clone has just one count. The chain links TRBV7-2 to TRBJ2-3; perhaps TRBD2 as D (5 bases). V was cut by 2 bases and J by 9 bases, with 15 bases left in between. The CDR3 runs to 14 residues. Looked up from germline, CDR1 is SGHTA and CDR2 is FQGNSA. CDR3 in amino acids: CASSLIALSGTQYF. The CDR3 DNA reads TGTGCCAGCAGCTTAATTGCCCTATCGGGGACGCAGTATTTT.

The J gene is TRBJ2-1, the V gene TRBV7-6; weak D call: TRBD2 (6 bases). The germline gives CDR1 SGHVS, CDR2 FNYEAQ. Deletions cut 5 bases from V and 10 bases from J, with 21 bases between. This CDR3 has 15 residues. CDR3 nucleotide sequence: TGTGCCAGCAGCATCGCACGGGGGTCGTACGGAGAGCAGTTCTTC. It codes for CASSIARGSYGEQFF.

This clone was seen repeatedly, ten times or more. The rearrangement uses TRBV11-2 and TRBJ2-3, with D unclear. Germline-derived CDR1 and CDR2 are SGHAT and FQNNGV. The V end lost 5 bases, the J end lost 6 bases, and 9 bases lay between the germline ends. The CDR3 contains 12 residues. The CDR3 coding sequence is TGTGCCAGCAGCCCCCGTCTGGATACGCAGTATTTT. This gives the protein CASSPRLDTQYF.

The CDR3 protein is CASSPQGQTNTGELFF. CDR3 bases: TGTGCCAGCAGTCCACAGGGACAGACAAACACCGGGGAGCTGTTTTTT. The chain links TRBV6-4 to TRBJ2-2; 7 bases align to TRBD1. Germline trimming cut 5 bases from V and 2 bases from J; bases unmatched to any gene: 8. CDR1 is MRHNA, CDR2 SNTAGT, per germline. This CDR3 is 16 amino acids long.

This clone has just one count. The V gene is TRBV7-9, the J gene TRBJ2-5; no clear D. The CDR3 loop spans 13 amino acids. Germline assignment: CDR1 SEHNR and CDR2 FQNEAQ (reference sequence). V was shortened by 0 bases and J by 2 bases, with 4 bases between the two germline ends. CDR3 sequence: CASSLARQETQYF. The CDR3 DNA sequence: TGTGCCAGCAGCTTAGCTAGACAAGAGACCCAGTACTTC.

The chain is built from TRBV10-3 and TRBJ2-1; 8 bases fit TRBD2. V lost 6 bases and J lost 0; bases outside the gene matches: 1. CDR1 and CDR2 (germline): ENHRY, SYGVKD. The CDR3 has 14 residues. CDR3 amino acids: CAISGGGSYNEQFF. CDR3 nucleotides: TGTGCCATCAGCGGGGGGGGCTCCTACAATGAGCAGTTCTTC.

The sample holds a few counts of this clone. This sequence joins TRBV4-1 and TRBJ2-7, with D hard to call. CDR1 is MGHRA and CDR2 is YSYEKL in the germline V gene. V lost 1 base and J 2 bases, leaving 21 bases between the germline ends. The CDR3 is made up of 18 amino acids. The CDR3 DNA is TGCGCCAGCAGCCAAGTTGATGGTAGAGCGAGGCCCGCCTACGAGCAGTACGTC. Protein: CASSQVDGRARPAYEQYV.